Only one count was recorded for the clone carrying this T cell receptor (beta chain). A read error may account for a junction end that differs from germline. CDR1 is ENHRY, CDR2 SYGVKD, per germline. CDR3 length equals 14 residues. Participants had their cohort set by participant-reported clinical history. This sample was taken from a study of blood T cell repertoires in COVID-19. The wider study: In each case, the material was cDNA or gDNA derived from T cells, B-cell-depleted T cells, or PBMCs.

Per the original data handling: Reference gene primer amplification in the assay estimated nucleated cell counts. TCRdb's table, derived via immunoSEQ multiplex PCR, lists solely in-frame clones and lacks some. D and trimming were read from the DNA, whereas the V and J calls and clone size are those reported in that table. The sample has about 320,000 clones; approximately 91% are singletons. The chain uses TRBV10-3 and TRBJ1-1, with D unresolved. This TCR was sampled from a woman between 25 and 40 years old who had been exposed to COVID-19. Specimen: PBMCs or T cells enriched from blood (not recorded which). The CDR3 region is CAIGESGWNTEAFF. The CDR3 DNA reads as TGTGCCATCGGTGAATCGGGGTGGAACACTGAAGCTTTCTTT.